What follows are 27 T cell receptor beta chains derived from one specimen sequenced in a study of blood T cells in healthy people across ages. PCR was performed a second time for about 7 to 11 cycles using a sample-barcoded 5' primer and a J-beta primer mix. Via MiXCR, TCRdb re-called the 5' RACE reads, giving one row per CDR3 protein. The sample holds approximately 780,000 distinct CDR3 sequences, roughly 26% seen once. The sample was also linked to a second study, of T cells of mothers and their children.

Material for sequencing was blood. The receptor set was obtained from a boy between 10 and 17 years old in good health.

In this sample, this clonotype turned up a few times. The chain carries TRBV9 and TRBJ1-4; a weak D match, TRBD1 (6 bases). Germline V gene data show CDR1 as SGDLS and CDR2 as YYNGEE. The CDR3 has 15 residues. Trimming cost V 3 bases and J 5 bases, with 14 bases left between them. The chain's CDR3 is CASSATPGHNEKLFF. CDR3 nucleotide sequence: TGTGCCAGCAGCGCGACTCCGGGACACAATGAAAAACTGTTTTTT.

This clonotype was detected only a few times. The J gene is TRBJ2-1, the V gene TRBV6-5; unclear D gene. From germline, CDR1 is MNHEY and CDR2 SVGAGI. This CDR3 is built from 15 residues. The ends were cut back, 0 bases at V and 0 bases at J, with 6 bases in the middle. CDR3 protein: CASSYSDLSYNEQFF. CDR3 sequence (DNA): TGTGCCAGCAGTTACTCTGACCTCTCCTACAATGAGCAGTTCTTC.

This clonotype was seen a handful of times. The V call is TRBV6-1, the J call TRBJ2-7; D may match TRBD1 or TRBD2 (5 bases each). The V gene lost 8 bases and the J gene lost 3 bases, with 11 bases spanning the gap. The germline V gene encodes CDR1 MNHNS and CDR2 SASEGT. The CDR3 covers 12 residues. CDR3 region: CASRDLGYEQYF. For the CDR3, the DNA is TGTGCCAGCCGGGACCTCGGCTACGAGCAGTACTTC.

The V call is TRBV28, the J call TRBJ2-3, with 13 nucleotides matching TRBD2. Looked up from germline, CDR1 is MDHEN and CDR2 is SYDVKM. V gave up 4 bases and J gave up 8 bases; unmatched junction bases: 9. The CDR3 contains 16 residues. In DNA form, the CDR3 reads TGTGCCAGCAGTTCCCCTGGACTAGCGGGAGCGCTTACGCAGTATTTT. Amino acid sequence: CASSSPGLAGALTQYF.

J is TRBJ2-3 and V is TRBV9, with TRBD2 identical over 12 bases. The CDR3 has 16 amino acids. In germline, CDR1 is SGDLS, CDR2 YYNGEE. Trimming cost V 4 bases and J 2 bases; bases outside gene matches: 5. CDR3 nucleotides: TGTGCCAGCAGCCCACTAGCGGGGGGACTCACAGATACGCAGTATTTT. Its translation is CASSPLAGGLTDTQYF.

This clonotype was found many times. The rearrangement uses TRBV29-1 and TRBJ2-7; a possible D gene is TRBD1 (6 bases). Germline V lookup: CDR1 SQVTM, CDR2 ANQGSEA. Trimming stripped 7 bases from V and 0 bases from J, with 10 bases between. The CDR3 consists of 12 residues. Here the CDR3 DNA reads TGCAGCGGTCAGGGGAGCTCCTACGAGCAGTACTTC. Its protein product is CSGQGSSYEQYF.

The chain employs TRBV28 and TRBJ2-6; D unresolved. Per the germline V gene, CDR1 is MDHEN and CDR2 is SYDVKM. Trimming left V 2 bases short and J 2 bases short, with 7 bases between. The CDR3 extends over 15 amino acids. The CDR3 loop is CASSLQVAGANVLTF. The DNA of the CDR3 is TGTGCCAGCAGTTTACAGGTTGCTGGGGCCAACGTCCTGACTTTC.

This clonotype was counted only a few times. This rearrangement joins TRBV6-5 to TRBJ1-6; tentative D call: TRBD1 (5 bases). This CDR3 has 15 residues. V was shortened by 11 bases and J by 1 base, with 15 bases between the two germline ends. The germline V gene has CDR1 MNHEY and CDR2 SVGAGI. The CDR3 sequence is CAAGKGESYNSPLHF. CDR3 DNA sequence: TGTGCCGCGGGGAAAGGGGAATCCTATAATTCACCCCTCCACTTT.

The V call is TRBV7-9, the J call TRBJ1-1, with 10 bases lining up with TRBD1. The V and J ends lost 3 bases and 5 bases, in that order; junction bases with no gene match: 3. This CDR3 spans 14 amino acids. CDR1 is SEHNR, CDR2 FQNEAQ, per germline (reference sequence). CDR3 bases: TGTGCCAGCAGCTTTGACAGGGGGCAAACTGAAGCTTTCTTT. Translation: CASSFDRGQTEAFF.

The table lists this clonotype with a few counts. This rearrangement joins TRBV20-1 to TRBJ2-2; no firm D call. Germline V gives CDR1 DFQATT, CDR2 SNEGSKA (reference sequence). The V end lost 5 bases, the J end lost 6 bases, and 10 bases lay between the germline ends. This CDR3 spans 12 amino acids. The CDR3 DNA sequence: TGCAGTGCTCCGTCTGGTGCCGGGGAGCTGTTTTTT. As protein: CSAPSGAGELFF.

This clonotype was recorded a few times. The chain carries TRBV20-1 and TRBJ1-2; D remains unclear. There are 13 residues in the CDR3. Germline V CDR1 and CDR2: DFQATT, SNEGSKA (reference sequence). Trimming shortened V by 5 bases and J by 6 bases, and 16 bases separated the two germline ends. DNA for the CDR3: TGCAGTGCTTATGGAGGATGGTGGGATGGCTACACCTTC. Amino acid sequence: CSAYGGWWDGYTF.

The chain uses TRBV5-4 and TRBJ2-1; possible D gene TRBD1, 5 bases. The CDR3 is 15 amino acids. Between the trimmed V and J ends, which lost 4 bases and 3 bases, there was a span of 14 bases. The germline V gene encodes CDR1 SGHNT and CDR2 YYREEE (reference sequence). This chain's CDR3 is CASSDRDELYNEQFF. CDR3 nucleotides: TGTGCCAGCAGCGACAGAGACGAGCTCTACAATGAGCAGTTCTTC.

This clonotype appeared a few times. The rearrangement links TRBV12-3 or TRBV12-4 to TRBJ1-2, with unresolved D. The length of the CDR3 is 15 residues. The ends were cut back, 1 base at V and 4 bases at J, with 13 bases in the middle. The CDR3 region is CASSLDISQSYGYTF. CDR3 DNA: TGTGCCAGCAGTTTAGATATAAGCCAGAGCTATGGCTACACCTTC.

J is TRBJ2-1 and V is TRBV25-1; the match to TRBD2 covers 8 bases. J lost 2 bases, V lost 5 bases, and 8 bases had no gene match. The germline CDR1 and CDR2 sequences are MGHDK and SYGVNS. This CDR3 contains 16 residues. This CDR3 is CASSTSGTRAYNEQFF. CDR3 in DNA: TGTGCCAGCAGTACTTCCGGGACTAGGGCCTACAATGAGCAGTTCTTC. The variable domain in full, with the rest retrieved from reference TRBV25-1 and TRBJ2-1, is EADIYQTPRYLVIGTGKKITLECSQTMGHDKMYWYQQDPGMELHLIHYSYGVNSTEKGDLSSESTVSRIRTEHFPLTLESARPSHTSQYLCASSTSGTRAYNEQFFGPGTRLTVL.

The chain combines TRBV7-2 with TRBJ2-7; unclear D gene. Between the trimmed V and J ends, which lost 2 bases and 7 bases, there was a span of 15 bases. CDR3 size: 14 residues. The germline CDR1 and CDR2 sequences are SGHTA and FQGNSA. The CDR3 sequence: CASSLRAGPNEQYF. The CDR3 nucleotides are TGTGCCAGCAGCTTAAGGGCAGGACCTAATGAGCAGTACTTC.

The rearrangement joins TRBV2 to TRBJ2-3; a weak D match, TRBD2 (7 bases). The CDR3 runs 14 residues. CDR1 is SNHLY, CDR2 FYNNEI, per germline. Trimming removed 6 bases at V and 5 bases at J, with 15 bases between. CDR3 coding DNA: TGTGCCAGCAGCCCGGGGGGCCCTGTAGATACGCAGTATTTT. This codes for CASSPGGPVDTQYF.

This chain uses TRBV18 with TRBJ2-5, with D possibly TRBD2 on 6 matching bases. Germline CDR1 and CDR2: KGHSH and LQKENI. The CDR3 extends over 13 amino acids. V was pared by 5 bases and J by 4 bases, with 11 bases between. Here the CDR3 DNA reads TGTGCCAGCTCAGGCGGGGCCCGAGAGACCCAGTACTTC. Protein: CASSGGARETQYF.

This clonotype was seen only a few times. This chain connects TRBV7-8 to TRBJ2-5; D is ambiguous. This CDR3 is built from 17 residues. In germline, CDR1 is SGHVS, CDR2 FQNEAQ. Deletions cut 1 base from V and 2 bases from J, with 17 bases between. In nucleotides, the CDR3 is TGTGCCAGCAGCTTAGTGCCCCTACTTGTGGTGCAAGAGACCCAGTACTTC. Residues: CASSLVPLLVVQETQYF.

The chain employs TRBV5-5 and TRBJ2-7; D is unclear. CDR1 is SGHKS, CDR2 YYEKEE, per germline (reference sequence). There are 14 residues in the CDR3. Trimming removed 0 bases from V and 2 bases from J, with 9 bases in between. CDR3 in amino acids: CASSLAVGPYEQYF. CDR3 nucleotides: TGTGCCAGCAGCTTGGCCGTAGGGCCCTACGAGCAGTACTTC.

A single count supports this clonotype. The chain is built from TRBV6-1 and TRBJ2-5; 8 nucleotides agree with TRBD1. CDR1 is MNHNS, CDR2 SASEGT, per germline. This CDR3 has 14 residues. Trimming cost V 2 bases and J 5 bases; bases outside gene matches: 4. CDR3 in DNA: TGTGCCAGCAGTGAACAGGGGGCAAAGGAGACCCAGTACTTC. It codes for CASSEQGAKETQYF.

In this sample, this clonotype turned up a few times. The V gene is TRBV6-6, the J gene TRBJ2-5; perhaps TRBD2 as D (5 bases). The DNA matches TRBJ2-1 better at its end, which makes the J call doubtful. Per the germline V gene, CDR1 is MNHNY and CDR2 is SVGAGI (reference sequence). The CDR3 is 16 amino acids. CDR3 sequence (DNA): TGTGCCAGCAGCCAGACTGAGTGGGGAGACTACAATGAGCAGTTCTTC. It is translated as CASSQTEWGDYNEQFF.

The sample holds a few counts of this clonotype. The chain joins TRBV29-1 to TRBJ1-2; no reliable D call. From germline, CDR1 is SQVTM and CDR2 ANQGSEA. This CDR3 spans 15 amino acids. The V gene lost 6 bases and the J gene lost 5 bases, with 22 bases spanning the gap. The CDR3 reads CSVEDRTDLGYGYTF. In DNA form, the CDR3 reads TGCAGCGTGGAGGACCGGACCGACCTGGGTTATGGCTACACCTTC.

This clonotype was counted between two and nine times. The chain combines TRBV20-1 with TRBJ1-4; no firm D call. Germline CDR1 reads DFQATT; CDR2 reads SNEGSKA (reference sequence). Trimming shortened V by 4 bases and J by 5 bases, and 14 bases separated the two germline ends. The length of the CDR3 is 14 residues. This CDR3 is CSATRADANEKLFF. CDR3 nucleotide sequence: TGCAGTGCTACCCGAGCCGACGCGAATGAAAAACTGTTTTTT.

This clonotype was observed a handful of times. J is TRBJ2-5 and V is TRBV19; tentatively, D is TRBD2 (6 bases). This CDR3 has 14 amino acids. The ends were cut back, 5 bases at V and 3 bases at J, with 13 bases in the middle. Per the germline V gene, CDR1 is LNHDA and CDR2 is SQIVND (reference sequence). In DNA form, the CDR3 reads TGTGCCAGTAGTCCCCGACTAGAAAAAGAGACCCAGTACTTC. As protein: CASSPRLEKETQYF.

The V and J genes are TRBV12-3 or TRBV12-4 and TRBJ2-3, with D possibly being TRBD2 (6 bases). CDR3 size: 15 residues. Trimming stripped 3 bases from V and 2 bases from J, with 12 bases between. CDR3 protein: CASSLGGGYTDTQYF. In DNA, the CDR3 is TGTGCCAGCAGTTTGGGTGGGGGGTACACAGATACGCAGTATTTT.

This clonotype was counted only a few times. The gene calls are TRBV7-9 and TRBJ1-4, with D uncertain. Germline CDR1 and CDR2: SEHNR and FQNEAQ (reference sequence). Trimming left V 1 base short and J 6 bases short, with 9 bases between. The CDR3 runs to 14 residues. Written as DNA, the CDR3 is TGTGCCAGCAGCTTAGAAGGCAGCCATGAAAAACTGTTTTTT. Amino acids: CASSLEGSHEKLFF. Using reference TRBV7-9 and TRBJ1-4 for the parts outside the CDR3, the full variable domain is DTGVSQNPRHKITKRGQNVTFRCDPISEHNRLYWYRQTLGQGPEFLTYFQNEAQLEKSRLLSDRFSAERPKGSFSTLEIQRTEQGDSAMYLCASSLEGSHEKLFFGSGTQLSVL.

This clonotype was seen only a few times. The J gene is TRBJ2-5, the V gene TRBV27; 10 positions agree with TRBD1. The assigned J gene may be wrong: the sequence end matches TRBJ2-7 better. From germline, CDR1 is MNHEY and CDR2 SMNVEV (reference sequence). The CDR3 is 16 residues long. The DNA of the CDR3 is TGTGCCAGCAGTTTCACATCGGGACAGGGGTTCAACGAGCAGTACTTC. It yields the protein CASSFTSGQGFNEQYF.